The 18 T cell receptor beta chains reported below all come from one sample, sequenced in a study of vaccination effects on CD4 cells after COVID-19. Generated by immunoSEQ multiplex PCR, the TCRdb table keeps only in-frame clones and is missing some. The data contain tens of thousands of clones, around 70% of them singletons. These TCRs' antigens remain unknown. The authors isolated CD4+ T cells after 9 to 10 days of culture. Each person got two doses of an mRNA SARS-CoV-2 vaccine, BNT162b2 or mRNA-1273. The starting material was CD4+ T cells from PBMCs cultured without peptide, obtained after COVID-19 vaccination. The receptor source for this set is a human donor who received a COVID-19 vaccine.

The chain uses TRBV27 and TRBJ2-5, with 15 bases that match TRBD2. This CDR3 contains 18 residues. The ends lost 6 bases at V and 1 base at J; junction bases unmatched: 9. CDR1 and CDR2 from the germline V gene are MNHEY and SMNVEV (reference sequence). Here the CDR3 DNA reads TGTGCCAGCAGCCTTAGGGGACTAGCGGGGGGACCCCAAGAGACCCAGTACTTC. Protein product: CASSLRGLAGGPQETQYF.

This clone was detected only a few times. The chain uses TRBV7-3 and TRBJ2-7; no definite D call. V was clipped by 2 bases and J by 5 bases, with 4 bases between them. Germline assignment: CDR1 SGHTA and CDR2 FQGTGA. The length of the CDR3 is 11 residues. Here the CDR3 reads CASSLYDEQYV. The CDR3 coding sequence is TGTGCCAGCAGCTTATATGACGAGCAGTACGTC.

The chain is built from TRBV6-1 and TRBJ2-5; 7 positions agree with TRBD2. V was clipped by 2 bases and J by 3 bases; unmatched bases: 9. Germline CDR1 reads MNHNS; CDR2 reads SASEGT. The CDR3 is 16 residues long. This CDR3 is CASSEILAGNKETQYF. As DNA, the CDR3 is TGTGCCAGCAGTGAAATCTTAGCGGGCAATAAAGAGACCCAGTACTTC.

This clone turned up a few times. The rearrangement joins TRBV5-1 to TRBJ1-3; D gene ambiguous. Germline loops: CDR1 SGHRS, CDR2 YFSETQ. Trimming took 0 bases from V and 0 from J, leaving 10 bases between them. This CDR3 comprises 16 residues. The CDR3 region has the DNA TGCGCCAGCAGCTTGGAACCAGTCTTCTCTGGAAACACCATATATTTT. Translating it yields CASSLEPVFSGNTIYF.

This chain uses TRBV7-9 with TRBJ1-2, with D unclear. Germline V lookup: CDR1 SEHNR, CDR2 FQNEAQ (reference sequence). CDR3 length: 14 residues. Trimming pared 0 bases from V and 2 bases from J, leaving 7 bases between. Here the CDR3 DNA reads TGTGCCAGCAGCTTAGCCCCCAGCAACTATGGCTACACCTTC. It yields the protein CASSLAPSNYGYTF.

The chain combines TRBV10-3 with TRBJ2-5; D is possibly TRBD2 (5 bases). CDR1 is ENHRY, CDR2 SYGVKD, per germline. V lost 4 bases and J 5 bases, leaving 14 bases between the germline ends. This CDR3 is built from 14 residues. The CDR3 reads CAISVPGVGETQYF. The CDR3 coding sequence is TGTGCCATCAGTGTCCCCGGGGTTGGGGAGACCCAGTACTTC.

The CDR3 DNA reads TGCAGCGTTGTACGAACTGGGACGACGTATGGCTACACCTTC. Protein sequence: CSVVRTGTTYGYTF. V usage is TRBV29-1 and J usage is TRBJ1-2, with D possibly matching TRBD1 (5 bases). There are 14 residues in the CDR3. In germline, CDR1 is SQVTM, CDR2 ANQGSEA. V dropped 4 bases and J dropped 5 bases, with 17 bases sitting between them.

This sequence joins TRBV2 and TRBJ2-7; possible D gene TRBD1, 6 bases. The germline CDR1 and CDR2 sequences are SNHLY and FYNNEI. The V end lost 7 bases, the J end lost 0 bases, and 10 bases lay between the germline ends. The length of the CDR3 is 13 residues. The CDR3 DNA sequence: TGTGCCAGCACCACAGGGAGCTCCTACGAGCAGTACGTC. Translating it yields CASTTGSSYEQYV.

This clone was recorded a few times. The rearrangement joins TRBV7-3 to TRBJ2-2, with a weak D call TRBD1 (5 bases). Germline loops: CDR1 SGHTA, CDR2 FQGTGA. The CDR3 spans 15 residues. With 1 base removed from V and 2 bases from J, the gap between germline ends came to 8 bases. Here the CDR3 reads CASSLRQGNTGELFF. The DNA of the CDR3 is TGTGCCAGCAGCTTAAGGCAGGGTAACACCGGGGAGCTGTTTTTT.

The gene calls are TRBV7-2 and TRBJ1-3, with D possibly TRBD1 on 5 matching bases. V lost 4 bases and J 1 base, leaving 11 bases between the germline ends. Germline CDR1 reads SGHTA; CDR2 reads FQGNSA. This CDR3 is 15 amino acids long. The CDR3 sequence: CASSYRRVSGNTIYF. The CDR3 coding sequence is TGTGCCAGCAGCTATCGCAGGGTTTCTGGAAACACCATATATTTT.

The genes are TRBV5-6 and TRBJ1-5, with D unclear. The CDR3 has 14 amino acids. Germline CDR1 and CDR2: SGHDT and YYEEEE. V was pared by 4 bases and J by 1 base, with 9 bases between. The CDR3 DNA reads as TGTGCCAGCAGCCCATTCGGGAGCAATCAGCCCCAGCATTTT. This translates into CASSPFGSNQPQHF.

This clone was seen a few times. The CDR3, as DNA: TGTGCCAGCAGCTTGGCGGGGGAGCAGCCCCAGCATTTT. This gives the protein CASSLAGEQPQHF. This chain connects TRBV5-8 to TRBJ1-5; D might be TRBD1 (5 bases). V lost 0 bases to trimming and J lost 7 bases, with 8 bases between them. Looked up from germline, CDR1 is SGHTS and CDR2 is YDEGEE. The CDR3 sequence is 13 residues long.

The V call is TRBV9, the J call TRBJ1-2; weak D call: TRBD1 (6 bases). V lost 0 bases and J lost 4, with 13 bases in between. The CDR3 consists of 15 residues. CDR1 is SGDLS, CDR2 YYNGEE, per germline. The CDR3 bases are TGTGCCAGCAGCGTAGAGGGGGTCGGGAGCTATGGCTACACCTTC. It is translated as CASSVEGVGSYGYTF.

This chain links TRBV12-3 or TRBV12-4 with TRBJ1-2; D gene ambiguous. V gave up 3 bases and J gave up 4 bases, with 6 bases separating them. The CDR3 has 12 amino acids. The CDR3, as DNA: TGTGCCAGCAGTTTCCGCGGCTATGGCTACACCTTC. Protein sequence: CASSFRGYGYTF.

In its sample, this clone was seen a few times. V gene TRBV7-6 combines with J gene TRBJ2-5, with a tentative D call TRBD2 (6 bases). The CDR3 consists of 18 residues. Germline assignment: CDR1 SGHVS and CDR2 FNYEAQ. Trimming removed 2 bases from V and 2 bases from J, with 21 bases in between. The CDR3 coding sequence is TGTGCCAGCAGCTTACGGGGGACGGGGGTAGCGTCACAAGAGACCCAGTACTTC. Residues: CASSLRGTGVASQETQYF.

In this sample, this clone turned up once. This chain connects TRBV3-1 (or the pseudogene TRBV3-2) to TRBJ1-2; D unresolved. This CDR3 is built from 14 residues. Trimming took 1 base from V and 6 from J, leaving 12 bases between them. CDR1 LGHDT and CDR2 YNNKEL come from the germline V gene (reference sequence). CDR3 in DNA: TGTGCCAGCAGCCAAGGCCAGGTGAAGGATGGCTACACCTTC. Translation gives CASSQGQVKDGYTF.

This sequence joins TRBV28 and TRBJ1-2, with unresolved D. Germline values: CDR1 MDHEN, CDR2 SYDVKM. V lost 3 bases to trimming and J lost 4 bases, with 9 bases between them. The CDR3 is 13 amino acids. As DNA, the CDR3 is TGTGCCAGCAGTTTCGAGGCTAGCTATGGCTACACCTTC. This codes for CASSFEASYGYTF.

This sequence joins TRBV27 and TRBJ1-4; maybe TRBD1 (5 bases). Germline V gives CDR1 MNHEY, CDR2 SMNVEV (reference sequence). Trimming removed 5 bases at V and 2 bases at J, with 12 bases between. The CDR3 is 15 residues long. CDR3 loop: CASSAQGLTNEKLFF. The CDR3 DNA is TGTGCCAGCAGTGCGCAGGGTTTGACTAATGAAAAACTGTTTTTT. The full variable domain, in which reference TRBV27 and TRBJ1-4 provide the parts outside the CDR3, is EAQVTQNPRYLITVTGKKLTVTCSQNMNHEYMSWYRQDPGLGLRQIYYSMNVEVTDKGDVPEGYKVSRKEKRNFPLILESPSPNQTSLYFCASSAQGLTNEKLFFGSGTQLSVL.